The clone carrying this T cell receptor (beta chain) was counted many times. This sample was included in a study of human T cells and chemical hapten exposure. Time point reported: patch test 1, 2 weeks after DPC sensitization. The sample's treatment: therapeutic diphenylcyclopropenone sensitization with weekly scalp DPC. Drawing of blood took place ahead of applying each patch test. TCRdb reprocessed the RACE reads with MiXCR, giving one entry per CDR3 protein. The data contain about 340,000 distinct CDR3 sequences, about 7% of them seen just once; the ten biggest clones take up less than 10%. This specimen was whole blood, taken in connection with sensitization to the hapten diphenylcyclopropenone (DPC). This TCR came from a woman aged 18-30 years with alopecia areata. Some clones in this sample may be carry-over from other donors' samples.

This chain's CDR3 is CASSEMGGPRRDEQYF. The DNA for the CDR3 is TGTGCCAGCAGTGAAATGGGGGGGCCCAGGAGGGACGAGCAGTACTTC. The V gene is TRBV25-1, the J gene TRBJ2-7; weak D call: TRBD2 (7 bases). Trimming stripped 2 bases from V and 5 bases from J, with 19 bases between. Germline V gives CDR1 MGHDK, CDR2 SYGVNS. The CDR3 has 16 residues.